This T cell receptor (beta chain) was captured by sequencing in a study of T cells in localized non-small cell lung cancer. Overall study results and limits: Tumor trailed uninvolved adjacent lung in T cell clonality, which peaked there.

The assay was immunoSEQ multiplex PCR, and TCRdb's table has in-frame clones only and misses some. The sample yields tens of thousands of clones, about 83% seen once. The table lists this clone with a few counts. Its antigen is unknown. An end of the junction does not agree with germline; a read error may underlie this. This clonotype was sampled from a man aged 40-75 years with stage II lung adenocarcinoma. Sequencing was performed on PBMCs, taken before any cancer treatment.

CDR3 sequence reads: CASSLDSNQPQHF. The CDR3 DNA is TGTGCTAGCAGCTTAGATAGCAATCAGCCCCAGCATTTT. V is TRBV7-7 and J is TRBJ1-5; D gene unclear. The CDR3 runs to 13 residues. Germline CDR1 is SSHAT and CDR2 is FNYEAQ (reference sequence).